This TCR beta chain comes out of a study of blood T cell repertoires in COVID-19. Clones were read by immunoSEQ multiplex PCR, and TCRdb kept only the in-frame ones, dropping some. The repertoire holds 150,000 to 200,000 clones, with about 81% as singletons. This clone appeared a few times. The material sequenced was peripheral blood. This TCR was recovered from a woman aged 80 or over with acute or convalescent COVID-19.

The CDR3 bases are TGTGCCAGCAGCCAAGATGGCAGTCGTGGCTCACCCCTCCACTTT. Protein: CASSQDGSRGSPLHF. The chain recombines TRBV3-1 (or the pseudogene TRBV3-2) with TRBJ1-6; unclear D gene. Germline CDR1 LGHDT, CDR2 YNNKEL (reference sequence). CDR3 length: 15 residues. Between the trimmed V and J ends, which lost 0 bases and 10 bases, there was a span of 13 bases.